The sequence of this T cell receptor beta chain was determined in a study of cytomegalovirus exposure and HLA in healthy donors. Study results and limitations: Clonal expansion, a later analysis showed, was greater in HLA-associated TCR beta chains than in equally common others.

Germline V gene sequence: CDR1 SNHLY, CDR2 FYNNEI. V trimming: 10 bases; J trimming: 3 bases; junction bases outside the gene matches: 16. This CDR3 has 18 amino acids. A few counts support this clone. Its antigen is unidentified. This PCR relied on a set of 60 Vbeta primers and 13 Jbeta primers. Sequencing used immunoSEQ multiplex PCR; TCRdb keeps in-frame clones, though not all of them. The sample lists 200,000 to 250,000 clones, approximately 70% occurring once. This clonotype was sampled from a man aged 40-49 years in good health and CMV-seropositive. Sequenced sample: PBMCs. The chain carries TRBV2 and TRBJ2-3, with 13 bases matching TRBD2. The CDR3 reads CATEMALAGGPWTDTQYF. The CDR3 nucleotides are TGTGCCACCGAGATGGCACTAGCGGGGGGGCCCTGGACAGATACGCAGTATTTT.